This TCR beta chain was found in a study of cytomegalovirus exposure and HLA in healthy donors. Study-wide results and limits: Listed as cytomegalovirus-associated were approximately 160 TCR beta chains.

J gave up 5 bases and V 5 bases, and 7 bases lay outside the gene matches. CDR1 is SNHLY and CDR2 is FYNNEI in the germline V gene. The length of the CDR3 is 15 residues. Unrecorded immune exposure was likely among donors, who were nominally healthy when sampled. The study ran its PCR with 60 Vbeta and 13 Jbeta primers. Clones were sequenced by immunoSEQ multiplex PCR, and TCRdb holds only the in-frame ones, with some missing. The top ten hold around 8% of the sample, which has some 44,000 clones, about 90% seen once. As concerns this clone: The antigen remains unidentified.

This chain joins TRBV2 and TRBJ2-5; 11 bases agree with TRBD2. The receptor comes from a woman aged 40 to 55 in good health and CMV-seropositive. Sequencing was done on a sample of PBMCs. Written as DNA, the CDR3 is TGTGCCAGCAGTAATAGCGGGGGGGTGGGGGAGACCCAGTACTTC. Protein: CASSNSGGVGETQYF.